The present T cell receptor beta chain was sequenced within a study of identical twins. The study's findings and limits: Analyses of zero insertions could be partly confounded by invariant MAIT and iNKT cells.

Details on this clonotype: The antigen is undetermined.

The CDR3 covers 13 residues. The ends lost 5 bases at V and 5 bases at J; junction bases unmatched: 6. Germline V gene data show CDR1 as SQVTM and CDR2 as ANQGSEA. Template switching supplied a universal primer site; unique molecular identifiers were carried on the cDNA. TCRdb ran MiXCR on the 5' RACE reads and lists one entry per CDR3 protein. The table shows 1.5 million to 2 million distinct CDR3 sequences, with 25% to 35% occurring only once. The chain links TRBV29-1 to TRBJ1-2; 9 bases map to TRBD1. The specimen sequenced was cord blood. This clonotype originated in a newborn girl in good health. The CDR3 loop reads CSVQTGGSYGYTF. The CDR3 DNA is TGCAGCGTTCAGACAGGGGGATCTTATGGCTACACCTTC.